The 30 T cell receptor beta chains below all came from one sample that was sequenced in a study of T cell responses to AZD1222 COVID-19 vaccine. Assay: immunoSEQ multiplex PCR; the TCRdb copy retains only in-frame clones and omits some. Of approximately 170,000 clones detected, 80% to 90% appear once; the ten largest clones hold about 6.9%. This material consisted of peripheral blood, taken on day 0 of AZD1222 vaccination. The receptors were gathered from an adult in good health.

This chain connects TRBV5-6 to TRBJ2-7; 7 bases line up with TRBD2. The CDR3 contains 16 residues. The ends lost 0 bases at V and 0 bases at J; junction bases unmatched: 6. CDR1 SGHDT and CDR2 YYEEEE come from the germline V gene. DNA for the CDR3: TGTGCCAGCAGCTTGGCAGCGGGGTCAATCTCCTACGAGCAGTACTTC. As protein: CASSLAAGSISYEQYF. The full variable domain, its missing parts supplied by reference TRBV5-6 and TRBJ2-7, is DAGVTQSPTHLIKTRGQQVTLRCSPKSGHDTVSWYQQALGQGPQFIFQYYEEEERQRGNFPDRFSGHQFPNYSSELNVNALLLGDSALYLCASSLAAGSISYEQYFGPGTRLTVT.

The CDR3 region has the DNA TGTGCCAGCAGCTTAGCCGCGGCAGGGGGCGACTATGGCTACACCTTC. Translating gives CASSLAAAGGDYGYTF. The chain couples TRBV7-6 to TRBJ1-2; 8 bases fit TRBD1. Unmatched junction bases numbered 6, after V lost 0 bases and J lost 3 bases. The CDR3 extends over 16 amino acids. The germline V gene has CDR1 SGHVS and CDR2 FNYEAQ.

This chain uses TRBV5-5 with TRBJ2-2; 8 nucleotides agree with TRBD1. J was trimmed by 6 bases and V by 2 bases; bases with no gene match: 9. There are 16 residues in the CDR3. Germline CDR1 and CDR2: SGHKS and YYEKEE (reference sequence). The CDR3 sequence: CASSFAGRGHAGELFF. CDR3 sequence (DNA): TGTGCCAGCAGCTTTGCGGGCAGGGGGCACGCCGGGGAGCTGTTTTTT.

The chain employs TRBV6-5 and TRBJ1-6; D is uncertain. The germline V gene has CDR1 MNHEY and CDR2 SVGAGI. V was clipped by 2 bases and J by 6 bases, with 14 bases between them. The CDR3 is 16 amino acids. This chain's CDR3 is CASSYGPADLNSPLHF. The DNA of the CDR3 is TGTGCCAGCAGTTACGGACCAGCCGACCTTAATTCACCCCTCCACTTT.

This chain uses TRBV19 with TRBJ1-1; unclear D gene. The V end was cut by 2 bases, the J end by 5 bases, with 15 bases between. This CDR3 has 15 residues. The germline V gene has CDR1 LNHDA and CDR2 SQIVND (reference sequence). CDR3 bases: TGTGCCAGTAGTATACTTCCTCGGGGAGGGACTGAAGCTTTCTTT. This gives the protein CASSILPRGGTEAFF.

This clone was recorded only once. V gene TRBV19 combines with J gene TRBJ1-1, with D maybe TRBD1 (6 bases). Trimming removed 7 bases at V and 3 bases at J, with 15 bases between. The germline gives CDR1 LNHDA, CDR2 SQIVND (reference sequence). The CDR3 runs 14 residues. As DNA, the CDR3 is TGTGCCAGTATCCCGACAGGAGTGTACACTGAAGCTTTCTTT. It yields the protein CASIPTGVYTEAFF.

V usage is TRBV4-1 and J usage is TRBJ1-6; D is unresolved. This CDR3 has 16 residues. Per germline, CDR1 MGHRA and CDR2 YSYEKL. Trimming cost V 3 bases and J 9 bases, with 18 bases left between them. As DNA, the CDR3 is TGCGCCAGCAGCCAGAGCACGGGGAAGGTTGGTTCACCCCTCCACTTT. Residues: CASSQSTGKVGSPLHF.

The J gene is TRBJ2-1, the V gene TRBV19; TRBD2 aligns across 7 bases. Germline CDR1 reads LNHDA; CDR2 reads SQIVND (reference sequence). V lost 6 bases, J lost 3 bases, and 8 bases stayed unmatched. The CDR3 consists of 15 residues. The CDR3 spells CASSPRRDYYNEQFF. Here the CDR3 DNA reads TGTGCCAGTAGCCCCCGACGGGACTACTACAATGAGCAGTTCTTC.

The chain links TRBV12-5 to TRBJ1-5; possible D gene TRBD1, 6 bases. The CDR3 contains 15 residues. Deletions cut 2 bases from V and 5 bases from J, with 13 bases between. Germline-derived CDR1 and CDR2 are LGHNT and FRNRAP. The CDR3 reads CASGLRNPGDQPQHF. The CDR3 DNA reads as TGTGCTAGTGGTTTGCGCAATCCAGGGGATCAGCCCCAGCATTTT.

The V gene is TRBV28, the J gene TRBJ1-2; D gene ambiguous. CDR3 length: 12 amino acids. Trimming shortened V by 5 bases and J by 6 bases, and 10 bases separated the two germline ends. Germline loops: CDR1 MDHEN, CDR2 SYDVKM. This CDR3 reads CASSLTQNGYTF. The CDR3 bases are TGTGCCAGCAGTCTTACTCAGAATGGCTACACCTTC.

This chain connects TRBV28 to TRBJ2-3; 9 bases line up with TRBD2. The CDR3 spans 15 residues. Per germline, CDR1 MDHEN and CDR2 SYDVKM. V shed 6 bases and J 6 bases; nucleotides not matched to a gene: 10. The CDR3 here is CASRMRGGFWDTQYF. DNA for the CDR3: TGTGCCAGCAGGATGCGGGGGGGCTTCTGGGATACGCAGTATTTT.

The rearrangement links TRBV7-2 to TRBJ2-5; no reliable D call. The CDR3 is 15 residues long. Trimming left V 4 bases short and J 4 bases short, with 16 bases between. CDR1 SGHTA and CDR2 FQGNSA come from the germline V gene. The CDR3 spells CASSSPGQKGETQYF. DNA for the CDR3: TGTGCCAGCAGCTCCCCCGGCCAAAAAGGAGAGACCCAGTACTTC.

This clone has a single count. The chain has TRBV3-1 (or the pseudogene TRBV3-2) and TRBJ2-5; 8 bases agree with TRBD1. The length of the CDR3 is 15 residues. J lost 0 bases, V lost 6 bases, and 6 bases had no gene match. Germline values: CDR1 LGHDT, CDR2 YNNKEL (reference sequence). This CDR3 is CASRNRGVYQETQYF. The CDR3 DNA follows: TGTGCCAGCAGAAACAGGGGGGTGTACCAAGAGACCCAGTACTTC.

J is TRBJ1-1 and V is TRBV7-2; D uncertain. Germline V gene data show CDR1 as SGHTA and CDR2 as FQGNSA. V shed 1 base and J shed 11 bases, with 14 bases lying between them. CDR3 length equals 13 residues. The CDR3 here is CASSLEGGRVAFF. As DNA, the CDR3 is TGTGCCAGCAGCTTAGAAGGAGGCCGGGTCGCTTTCTTT.

V gene TRBV11-2 combines with J gene TRBJ2-4; D uncertain. This CDR3 spans 14 amino acids. Germline CDR1 and CDR2: SGHAT and FQNNGV. V was shortened by 3 bases and J by 4 bases, with 10 bases between the two germline ends. The CDR3 sequence is CASSLGTAKNIQYF. CDR3 DNA sequence: TGTGCCAGCAGCTTGGGAACAGCAAAAAACATTCAGTACTTC.

J is TRBJ1-4 and V is TRBV6-5, with TRBD1 matching over 9 bases. CDR1 is MNHEY, CDR2 SVGAGI, per germline. The V segment lost 3 bases and the J segment 7 bases; nucleotides outside the gene matches: 6. This CDR3 is built from 15 residues. In nucleotides, the CDR3 is TGTGCCAGCAGTTATTCACCGACAGGGGGTGAAAAACTGTTTTTT. It yields the protein CASSYSPTGGEKLFF.

V gene TRBV10-1 combines with J gene TRBJ1-5, with 7 positions matching TRBD1. V was pared by 6 bases and J by 5 bases, with 13 bases of the junction left unmatched. The CDR3 is made up of 16 amino acids. Germline lookup yields CDR1 WNHNN and CDR2 SYGVQD (reference sequence). CDR3 DNA sequence: TGCGCCAGCAGGCCGACCGACAGGGTCAACGATCAGCCCCAGCATTTT. Translation gives CASRPTDRVNDQPQHF.

The chain employs TRBV4-1 and TRBJ2-5, with unresolved D. The CDR3 loop spans 15 amino acids. Trimming took 1 base from V and 5 from J, leaving 14 bases between them. CDR1 is MGHRA, CDR2 YSYEKL, per germline. This chain's CDR3 is CASSQAGQSRETQYF. DNA of the CDR3: TGCGCCAGCAGCCAAGCTGGGCAGTCTAGGGAGACCCAGTACTTC.

J is TRBJ1-6 and V is TRBV5-1; no reliable D call. Germline loops: CDR1 SGHRS, CDR2 YFSETQ. Between the trimmed V and J ends, which lost 1 base and 5 bases, there was a span of 10 bases. The CDR3 sequence is 15 residues long. CDR3 bases: TGCGCCAGCAGCTTGCGGGCTCAAGATAATTCACCCCTCCACTTT. It yields the protein CASSLRAQDNSPLHF.

The chain couples TRBV7-3 to TRBJ2-1, with a weak D call TRBD2 (6 bases). This CDR3 contains 15 residues. Germline loops: CDR1 SGHTA, CDR2 FQGTGA. Trimming cost V 4 bases and J 6 bases, with 16 bases left between them. The DNA of the CDR3 is TGTGCCAGCAGCTCTACCGGGACTTACCTCAATGAGCAGTTCTTC. The encoded protein is CASSSTGTYLNEQFF.

V usage is TRBV7-9 and J usage is TRBJ2-7, with D perhaps matching TRBD1 or TRBD2 (5 bases each). Germline CDR1 and CDR2: SEHNR and FQNEAQ (reference sequence). This CDR3 comprises 14 residues. Trimming cost V 4 bases and J 0 bases, with 10 bases left between them. The CDR3 is CASSSGRSSYEQYF. DNA for the CDR3: TGTGCCAGCAGCTCGGGACGGAGCTCCTACGAGCAGTACTTC.

The V gene is TRBV9, the J gene TRBJ2-3; no firm D call. V was pared by 4 bases and J by 0 bases, with 12 bases between. Germline-derived CDR1 and CDR2 are SGDLS and YYNGEE. The CDR3 is 15 amino acids. In DNA form, the CDR3 reads TGTGCCAGCAGCCCAAGATCCGGGAGCACAGATACGCAGTATTTT. Protein sequence: CASSPRSGSTDTQYF.

The chain links TRBV12-3 or TRBV12-4 to TRBJ2-1; D not certain. The CDR3 has 13 residues. Trimming stripped 0 bases from V and 13 bases from J, with 13 bases between. DNA for the CDR3: TGTGCCAGCAGTTTAGCGCGCCCAGATTCCCAGTTCTTC. Amino acids: CASSLARPDSQFF.

The chain links TRBV21-1 to TRBJ2-5. TRBV21-1 is a pseudogene segment. The CDR3 sequence is 13 residues long. The CDR3 nucleotides read TGTGCCAGCACCCAAAAGAAGCAGTTATCCCAGTACTTC. It yields the protein CASTQKKQLSQYF.

The chain carries TRBV7-6 and TRBJ2-3, with D perhaps TRBD1 (6 bases). CDR1 and CDR2 from the germline V gene are SGHVS and FNYEAQ. The CDR3 length is 14 residues. With 5 bases removed from V and 0 bases from J, the gap between germline ends came to 9 bases. The CDR3 loop reads CASSRGQSTDTQYF. The CDR3 region has the DNA TGTGCCAGCAGCCGAGGACAGAGCACAGATACGCAGTATTTT.

This chain connects TRBV2 to TRBJ2-2, with TRBD2 matching 15 bases. CDR3 length equals 18 residues. V shed 8 bases and J 5 bases; nucleotides not matched to a gene: 12. The V gene's germline CDR1 is SNHLY and CDR2 FYNNEI. The CDR3 DNA is TGTGCCAGCGATACGGGACTAGCGGGGGGAACCGGGACCGGGGAGCTGTTTTTT. Translation gives CASDTGLAGGTGTGELFF.

J is TRBJ2-2 and V is TRBV27; D not certain. This CDR3 contains 14 residues. CDR1 is MNHEY and CDR2 is SMNVEV in the germline V gene (reference sequence). The V end was cut by 5 bases, the J end by 5 bases, with 12 bases between. CDR3 loop: CASSPTLRTGELFF. In DNA, the CDR3 is TGTGCCAGCAGTCCCACTCTACGGACCGGGGAGCTGTTTTTT.

This chain uses TRBV5-1 with TRBJ2-7; D perhaps matches TRBD1 (6 bases). This CDR3 has 15 amino acids. Trimming pared 1 base from V and 4 bases from J, leaving 15 bases between. Per germline, CDR1 SGHRS and CDR2 YFSETQ. This CDR3 is CASSLMIGDKYEQYV. CDR3 bases: TGCGCCAGCAGCTTGATGATTGGGGACAAATACGAGCAGTACGTC.

The V call is TRBV20-1, the J call TRBJ1-1, with D uncertain. V was clipped by 1 base and J by 4 bases, with 4 bases between them. In germline, CDR1 is DFQATT, CDR2 SNEGSKA (reference sequence). The CDR3 length is 11 residues. The CDR3 spells CSARGSTEAFF. The CDR3 DNA reads TGCAGTGCTAGAGGGAGCACTGAAGCTTTCTTT.

This clone turned up a few times. The gene calls are TRBV7-2 and TRBJ2-1; 7 bases line up with TRBD1. The CDR3 sequence is 16 residues long. In germline, CDR1 is SGHTA, CDR2 FQGNSA. J lost 3 bases, V lost 4 bases, and 9 bases had no gene match. CDR3 DNA: TGTGCCAGCAGCTCAACACCGGGACAGATCTACAATGAGCAGTTCTTC. Its translation is CASSSTPGQIYNEQFF.